One and the same sample provided the 20 T cell receptor beta chains below, sequenced in a study of shared clonotypes between healthy human individuals. Profiled with immunoSEQ multiplex PCR; TCRdb holds only in-frame clones, not every one. Of about 710,000 clones listed, 55% to 80% are singletons. The sample taken for sequencing was memory CD4+ T cells sorted from blood. The subset denotes: CD45RA-negative fraction. Receptors were obtained from a woman aged 25 to 39 in good health.

This clone was counted a single time. The chain joins TRBV5-1 to TRBJ2-2, with D hard to call. The CDR3 is 15 residues long. Germline CDR1 reads SGHRS; CDR2 reads YFSETQ. V shed 2 bases and J shed 3 bases, with 11 bases lying between them. The CDR3 spells CASSFYDRDTGELFF. As DNA, the CDR3 is TGCGCCAGCAGCTTCTATGACCGAGACACCGGGGAGCTGTTTTTT.

This clone was found a few times. The rearrangement joins TRBV28 to TRBJ1-3; D uncertain. The CDR3 extends over 13 amino acids. Germline V gene data show CDR1 as MDHEN and CDR2 as SYDVKM. Deletions cut 3 bases from V and 8 bases from J, with 11 bases between. The CDR3 DNA reads as TGTGCCAGCAGTTTGGCTTGGGAGGACACCATATATTTT. Protein product: CASSLAWEDTIYF.

This clone was found a few times. The J gene is TRBJ1-5, the V gene TRBV6-1, with TRBD1 as a possible D gene (5 bases). With 0 bases removed from V and 5 bases from J, the gap between germline ends came to 11 bases. The CDR3 consists of 15 residues. The germline CDR1 and CDR2 sequences are MNHNS and SASEGT. The CDR3 nucleotides read TGTGCCAGCAGTGAAGCAAGCAGGGCGGATCAGCCCCAGCATTTT. As protein: CASSEASRADQPQHF.

Of note for this clone: Other DNA sequences in the same sample also yield this CDR3. The chain recombines TRBV5-1 with TRBJ2-1, with 10 bases aligning to TRBD2. Germline V gene data show CDR1 as SGHRS and CDR2 as YFSETQ. The V and J ends lost 4 bases and 7 bases, in that order; junction bases with no gene match: 8. This CDR3 spans 15 amino acids. Written as DNA, the CDR3 is TGCGCCAGCAGCAGATCTAGCGGGAGTTATAATGAGCAGTTCTTC. This codes for CASSRSSGSYNEQFF.

The rearrangement links TRBV28 to TRBJ1-4; the D is unclear. Trimming removed 3 bases at V and 8 bases at J, with 4 bases between. CDR1 and CDR2 (germline): MDHEN, SYDVKM. The CDR3 totals 11 residues. CDR3 nucleotide sequence: TGTGCCAGCAGTTTTAAGGAAAAACTGTTTTTT. Protein: CASSFKEKLFF. Together with reference TRBV28 and TRBJ1-4, the CDR3 gives the full variable domain: DVKVTQSSRYLVKRTGEKVFLECVQDMDHENMFWYRQDPGLGLRLIYFSYDVKMKEKGDIPEGYSVSREKKERFSLILESASTNQTSMYLCASSFKEKLFFGSGTQLSVL.

The chain carries TRBV10-3 and TRBJ2-3; D uncertain. The CDR3 extends over 12 amino acids. Trimming took off 8 bases at V and 6 bases at J, with 12 bases between the two ends. CDR1 is ENHRY, CDR2 SYGVKD, per germline. CDR3 DNA sequence: TGTGCCATCGGTTCCACGGTCGATACGCAGTATTTT. This sequence encodes CAIGSTVDTQYF.

The genes are TRBV29-1 and TRBJ2-3, with D uncertain. The V end lost 2 bases, the J end lost 0 bases, and 6 bases lay between the germline ends. Germline V gene sequence: CDR1 SQVTM, CDR2 ANQGSEA. The CDR3 runs to 13 residues. The CDR3, as DNA: TGCAGCGTTGAATGGGCTAGCACAGATACGCAGTATTTT. Its translation is CSVEWASTDTQYF.

The chain employs TRBV7-9 and TRBJ1-2; 7 positions match TRBD1. Germline values: CDR1 SEHNR, CDR2 FQNEAQ (reference sequence). Germline trimming cut 5 bases from V and 6 bases from J; bases unmatched to any gene: 12. The CDR3 contains 15 residues. The CDR3 nucleotides read TGTGCCAGCAGCCTACTCAGGGGGGTAGTAGATGGCTACACCTTC. Translating gives CASSLLRGVVDGYTF.

The chain's CDR3 is CASSPSRGADEQYF. As DNA, the CDR3 is TGTGCCAGCTCACCAAGTCGGGGGGCCGACGAGCAGTACTTC. The rearrangement joins TRBV18 to TRBJ2-7; perhaps TRBD2 as D (7 bases). Germline CDR1 and CDR2: KGHSH and LQKENI. This CDR3 spans 14 amino acids. V lost 2 bases to trimming and J lost 5 bases, with 13 bases between them. Looking up the rest from reference TRBV18 and TRBJ2-7 gives the full variable domain: NAGVMQNPRHLVRRRGQEARLRCSPMKGHSHVYWYRQLPEEGLKFMVYLQKENIIDESGMPKERFSAEFPKEGPSILRIQQVVRGDSAAYFCASSPSRGADEQYFGPGTRLTVT.

This rearrangement joins TRBV13 to TRBJ2-4, with 8 bases aligning to TRBD1. With 5 bases clipped from V and 6 bases from J, the junction kept 6 bases outside the gene matches. The CDR3 has 14 amino acids. Germline CDR1 is PRHDT and CDR2 is FYEKMQ (reference sequence). DNA for the CDR3: TGTGCCAGCAGCCTAGAGACAGGGGTAAACATTCAGTACTTC. Protein sequence: CASSLETGVNIQYF.

The chain uses TRBV10-3 and TRBJ1-1, with 8 positions matching TRBD1. J lost 5 bases, V lost 11 bases, and 10 bases had no gene match. The CDR3 totals 13 residues. From germline, CDR1 is ENHRY and CDR2 SYGVKD. The CDR3 is CAHAPTGETEAFF. The CDR3 DNA reads as TGTGCCCACGCCCCGACAGGGGAGACTGAAGCTTTCTTT.

The chain carries TRBV2 and TRBJ1-1; 10 bases align to TRBD1. With 3 bases clipped from V and 5 bases from J, the junction kept 9 bases outside the gene matches. Germline CDR1 is SNHLY and CDR2 is FYNNEI. This CDR3 has 16 residues. The CDR3 sequence: CASSDAGTGASTEAFF. DNA for the CDR3: TGTGCCAGCAGTGATGCCGGGACAGGGGCATCTACTGAAGCTTTCTTT.

Points on this clone: Being one base from a much bigger clone, this may be a read error. This chain joins TRBV6-5 and TRBJ2-3, with D unclear. The V gene lost 5 bases and the J gene lost 5 bases, with 5 bases spanning the gap. This CDR3 contains 11 residues. Germline V gives CDR1 MNHEY, CDR2 SVGAGI. CDR3 bases: TGTGCCAGCAGTCTTGGAGATACGCAGTATTTT. Protein product: CASSLGDTQYF.

The chain recombines TRBV5-1 with TRBJ1-1; the match to TRBD1 covers 9 bases. The CDR3 contains 13 residues. Germline CDR1 SGHRS, CDR2 YFSETQ. The V segment lost 4 bases and the J segment 4 bases; nucleotides outside the gene matches: 2. DNA for the CDR3: TGCGCCAGCAGCACGGGACAGGGCACTGAAGCTTTCTTT. Translated: CASSTGQGTEAFF.

The chain couples TRBV7-9 to TRBJ2-1; D uncertain. The CDR3 length is 17 residues. Germline CDR1 SEHNR, CDR2 FQNEAQ (reference sequence). The V gene lost 3 bases and the J gene lost 2 bases, with 17 bases spanning the gap. CDR3 in DNA: TGTGCCAGCAGCTTCCCCTCCGGGCTGGCGGCCTACAATGAGCAGTTCTTC. Protein: CASSFPSGLAAYNEQFF.

This clone is a singleton in its sample. The junction and the germline gene differ at one end; a read error may be behind it. The gene calls are TRBV11-1 and TRBJ2-7; D gene ambiguous. The CDR3 has 12 residues. Germline CDR1 and CDR2: SGHAT and FQDESV (reference sequence). This CDR3 reads CASSLSPGLGVF. CDR3 coding DNA: TGTGCCAGCAGCCTAAGCCCGGGCCTTGGGGTCTTC.

The V gene is TRBV9, the J gene TRBJ2-7, with TRBD1 matching 10 bases. The CDR3 has 15 amino acids. With 2 bases clipped from V and 5 bases from J, the junction kept 7 bases outside the gene matches. The V gene's germline CDR1 is SGDLS and CDR2 YYNGEE. CDR3 in DNA: TGTGCCAGCAGCGTTGGGACAGGGGAGCGTGACGAGCAGTACTTC. Its translation: CASSVGTGERDEQYF. The variable domain in full, with the rest retrieved from reference TRBV9 and TRBJ2-7, is DSGVTQTPKHLITATGQRVTLRCSPRSGDLSVYWYQQSLDQGLQFLIQYYNGEERAKGNILERFSAQQFPDLHSELNLSSLELGDSALYFCASSVGTGERDEQYFGPGTRLTVT.

The gene calls are TRBV13 and TRBJ1-2, with TRBD1 as a possible D gene (6 bases). The CDR3 runs 14 residues. Between the trimmed V and J ends, which lost 4 bases and 2 bases, there was a span of 11 bases. Germline V lookup: CDR1 PRHDT, CDR2 FYEKMQ (reference sequence). CDR3 coding DNA: TGTGCCAGCAGCTCACCGGGACAAAACTATGGCTACACCTTC. Protein: CASSSPGQNYGYTF.

This chain connects TRBV18 to TRBJ1-1; D gene ambiguous. The V and J ends lost 2 bases and 1 base respectively, with 8 bases between them. CDR1 and CDR2 from the germline V gene are KGHSH and LQKENI. The CDR3 loop spans 14 amino acids. The CDR3 protein is CASSPRPQNTEAFF. In DNA, the CDR3 is TGTGCCAGCTCACCAAGGCCCCAGAACACTGAAGCTTTCTTT. Drawing the rest from reference TRBV18 and TRBJ1-1, the complete variable domain is NAGVMQNPRHLVRRRGQEARLRCSPMKGHSHVYWYRQLPEEGLKFMVYLQKENIIDESGMPKERFSAEFPKEGPSILRIQQVVRGDSAAYFCASSPRPQNTEAFFGQGTRLTVV.

The gene calls are TRBV5-1 and TRBJ2-3; 13 nucleotides match TRBD2. With V trimmed by 3 bases and J by 2 bases, 3 bases remained unmatched. There are 16 residues in the CDR3. Per germline, CDR1 SGHRS and CDR2 YFSETQ. This CDR3 is CASSSGLAGNTDTQYF. CDR3 coding DNA: TGCGCCAGCAGCTCGGGACTAGCGGGGAACACAGATACGCAGTATTTT.